This T cell receptor (beta chain) was captured in a study of cytomegalovirus exposure and HLA in healthy donors. Turning to the study itself: There were approximately 85 million unique TCRs (from HLA-typed donors) in an early data release.

Germline V gives CDR1 ENHRY, CDR2 SYGVKD. CDR3 length equals 13 residues. With 4 bases clipped from V and 8 bases from J, the junction kept 5 bases outside the gene matches. This PCR relied on a set of 60 Vbeta primers and 13 Jbeta primers. Profiled with immunoSEQ multiplex PCR; TCRdb holds only in-frame clones, not every one. In the table there are about 120,000 clones, 77% of which are singletons. Points from the study as a whole: Later work associated roughly 15,000 TCR beta sequences with HLA alleles at 0.05 false discovery rate. Being productive about 87% or about 30% of the time was typical of most TCR beta V segments in an earlier analysis.

A word on this clone: What it binds is not known.

This clonotype was obtained from a man younger than 35 in good health and CMV-seropositive. The chain employs TRBV10-3 and TRBJ2-1, with 7 bases identical to TRBD2. Sequencing was done on a sample of PBMCs. CDR3 sequence: CAISGGDYHEQFF. The CDR3 nucleotides are TGTGCCATCAGTGGGGGGGACTATCATGAGCAGTTCTTC.